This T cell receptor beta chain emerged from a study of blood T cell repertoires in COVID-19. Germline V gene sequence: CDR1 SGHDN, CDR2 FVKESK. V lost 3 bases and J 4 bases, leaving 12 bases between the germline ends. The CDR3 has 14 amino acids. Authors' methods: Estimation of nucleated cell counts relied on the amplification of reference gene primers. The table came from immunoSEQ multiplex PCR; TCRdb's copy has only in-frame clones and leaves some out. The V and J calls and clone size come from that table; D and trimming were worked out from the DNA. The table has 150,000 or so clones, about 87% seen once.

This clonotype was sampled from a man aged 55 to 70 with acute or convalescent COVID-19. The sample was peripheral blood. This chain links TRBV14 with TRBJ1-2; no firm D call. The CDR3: CASSHPWGGYGYTF. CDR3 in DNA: TGTGCCAGCAGCCATCCCTGGGGAGGCTATGGCTACACCTTC.